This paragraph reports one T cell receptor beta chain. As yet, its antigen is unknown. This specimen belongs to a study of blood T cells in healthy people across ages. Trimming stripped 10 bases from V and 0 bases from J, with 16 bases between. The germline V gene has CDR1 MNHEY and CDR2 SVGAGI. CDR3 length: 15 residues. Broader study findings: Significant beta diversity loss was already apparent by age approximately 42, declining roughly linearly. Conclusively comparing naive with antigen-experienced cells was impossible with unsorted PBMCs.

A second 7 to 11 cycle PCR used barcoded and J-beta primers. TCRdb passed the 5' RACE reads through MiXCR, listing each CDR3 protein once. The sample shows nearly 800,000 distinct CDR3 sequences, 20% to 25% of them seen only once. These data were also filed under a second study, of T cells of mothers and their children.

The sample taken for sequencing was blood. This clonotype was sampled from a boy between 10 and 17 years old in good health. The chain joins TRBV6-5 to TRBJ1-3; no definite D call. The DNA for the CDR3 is TGTGCCACCCGTTCTGCAGGATCCTCTGGAAACACCATATATTTT. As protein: CATRSAGSSGNTIYF.